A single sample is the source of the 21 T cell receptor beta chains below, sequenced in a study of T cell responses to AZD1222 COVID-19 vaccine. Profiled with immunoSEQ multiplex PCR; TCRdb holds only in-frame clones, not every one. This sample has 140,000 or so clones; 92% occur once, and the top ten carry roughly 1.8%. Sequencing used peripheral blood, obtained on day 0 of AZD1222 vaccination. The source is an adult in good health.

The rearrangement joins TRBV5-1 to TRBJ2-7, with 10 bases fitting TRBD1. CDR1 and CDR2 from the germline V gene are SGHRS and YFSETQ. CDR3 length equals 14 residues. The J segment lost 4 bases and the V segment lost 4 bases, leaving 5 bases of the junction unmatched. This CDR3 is CASSRGQGVYEQYF. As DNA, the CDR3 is TGCGCCAGCAGCCGTGGACAGGGGGTGTACGAGCAGTACTTC.

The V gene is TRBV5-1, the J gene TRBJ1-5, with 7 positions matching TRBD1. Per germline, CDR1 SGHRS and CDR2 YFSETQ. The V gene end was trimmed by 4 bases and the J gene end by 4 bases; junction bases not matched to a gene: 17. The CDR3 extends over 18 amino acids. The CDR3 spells CASSRGGFLSLLNQPQHF. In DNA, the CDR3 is TGCGCCAGCAGCCGAGGGGGCTTCCTTTCCTTATTAAATCAGCCCCAGCATTTT.

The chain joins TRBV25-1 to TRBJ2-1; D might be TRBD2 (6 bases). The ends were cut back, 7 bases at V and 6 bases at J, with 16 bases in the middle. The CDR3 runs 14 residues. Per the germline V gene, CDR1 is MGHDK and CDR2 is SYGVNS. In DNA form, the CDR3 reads TGTGCCAGCATGGGCGGGATTGTGAGCAATGAGCAGTTCTTC. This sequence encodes CASMGGIVSNEQFF.

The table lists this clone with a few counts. The CDR3 DNA reads as TGTGCCAGCAGCCCCGGGACAGGGGTCTCACGGGCTTTCTTT. Translation: CASSPGTGVSRAFF. The chain links TRBV5-6 to TRBJ1-1; 10 positions match TRBD1. In germline, CDR1 is SGHDT, CDR2 YYEEEE. The CDR3 loop spans 14 amino acids. V lost 4 bases and J lost 11; bases outside the gene matches: 11.

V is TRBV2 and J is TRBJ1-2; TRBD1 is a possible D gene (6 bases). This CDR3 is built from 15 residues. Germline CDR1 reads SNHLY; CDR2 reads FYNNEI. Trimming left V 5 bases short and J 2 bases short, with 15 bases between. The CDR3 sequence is CASSKLTGTNYGYTF. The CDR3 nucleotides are TGTGCCAGCAGTAAACTGACAGGCACAAACTATGGCTACACCTTC.

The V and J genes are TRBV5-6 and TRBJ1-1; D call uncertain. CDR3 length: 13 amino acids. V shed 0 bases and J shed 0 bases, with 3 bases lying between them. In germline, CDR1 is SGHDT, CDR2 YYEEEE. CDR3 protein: CASSLVLNTEAFF. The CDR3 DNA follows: TGTGCCAGCAGCTTGGTGCTGAACACTGAAGCTTTCTTT.

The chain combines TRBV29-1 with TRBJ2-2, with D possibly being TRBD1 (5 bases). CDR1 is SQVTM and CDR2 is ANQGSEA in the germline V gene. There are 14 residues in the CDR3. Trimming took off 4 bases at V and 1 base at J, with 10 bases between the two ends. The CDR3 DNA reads TGCAGCGTTGGGGCAGGGTGGAACACCGGGGAGCTGTTTTTT. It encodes CSVGAGWNTGELFF.

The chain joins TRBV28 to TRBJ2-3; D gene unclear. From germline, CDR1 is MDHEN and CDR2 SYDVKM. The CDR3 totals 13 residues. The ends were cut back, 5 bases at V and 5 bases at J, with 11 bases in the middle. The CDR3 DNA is TGTGCCAGCAGTACCATGATGGTAGATACGCAGTATTTT. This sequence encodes CASSTMMVDTQYF.

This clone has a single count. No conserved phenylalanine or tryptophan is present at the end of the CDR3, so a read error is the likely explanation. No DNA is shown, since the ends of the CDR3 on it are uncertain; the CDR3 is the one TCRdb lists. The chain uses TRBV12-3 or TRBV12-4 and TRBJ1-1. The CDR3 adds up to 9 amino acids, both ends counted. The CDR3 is CASSRTALS.

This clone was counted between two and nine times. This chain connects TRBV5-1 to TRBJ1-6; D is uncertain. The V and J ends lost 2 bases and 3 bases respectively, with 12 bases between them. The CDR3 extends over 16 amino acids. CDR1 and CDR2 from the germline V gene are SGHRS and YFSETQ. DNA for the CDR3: TGCGCCAGCAGCTTAATTGGGCCAGACTATAATTCACCCCTCCACTTT. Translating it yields CASSLIGPDYNSPLHF.

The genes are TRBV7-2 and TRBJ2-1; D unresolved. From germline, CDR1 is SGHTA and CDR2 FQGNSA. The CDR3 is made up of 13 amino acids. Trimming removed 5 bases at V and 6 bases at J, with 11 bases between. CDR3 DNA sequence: TGTGCCAGCAGCAAGAGATGGTCCAATGAGCAGTTCTTC. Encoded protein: CASSKRWSNEQFF.

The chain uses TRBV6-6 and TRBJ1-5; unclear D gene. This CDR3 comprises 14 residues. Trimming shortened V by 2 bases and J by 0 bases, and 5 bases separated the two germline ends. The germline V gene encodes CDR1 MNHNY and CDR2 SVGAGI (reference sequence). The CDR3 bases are TGTGCCAGCAGTTACACCAATAGCAATCAGCCCCAGCATTTT. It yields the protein CASSYTNSNQPQHF.

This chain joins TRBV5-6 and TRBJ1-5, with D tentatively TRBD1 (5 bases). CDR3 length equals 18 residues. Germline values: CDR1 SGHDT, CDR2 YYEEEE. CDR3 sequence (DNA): TGTTGGGATGGTGTCCCACCGGGGGGTATAAGGAGCAATCAGCCCCAGCATTTT. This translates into CWDGVPPGGIRSNQPQHF. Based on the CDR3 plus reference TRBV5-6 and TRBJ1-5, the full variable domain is DAGVTQSPTHLIKTRGQQVTLRCSPKSGHDTVSWYQQALGQGPQFIFQYYEEEERQRGNFPDRFSGHQFPNYSSELNVNALLLGDSALYLCWDGVPPGGIRSNQPQHFGDGTRLSIL.

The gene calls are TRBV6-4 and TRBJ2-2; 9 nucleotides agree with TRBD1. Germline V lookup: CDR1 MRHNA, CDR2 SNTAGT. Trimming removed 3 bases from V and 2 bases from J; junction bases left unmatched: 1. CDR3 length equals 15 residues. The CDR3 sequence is CASSEGQGNTGELFF. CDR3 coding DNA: TGTGCCAGCAGTGAGGGACAGGGAAACACCGGGGAGCTGTTTTTT.

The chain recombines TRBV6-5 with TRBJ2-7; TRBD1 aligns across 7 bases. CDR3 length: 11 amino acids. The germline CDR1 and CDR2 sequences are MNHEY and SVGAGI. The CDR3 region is CATGATYEQYF. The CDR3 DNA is TGTGCTACAGGGGCGACCTACGAGCAGTACTTC.

The CDR3 is CASSQGHTSNYGYTF. Written as DNA, the CDR3 is TGTGCCAGCAGCCAAGGGCACACCTCTAACTATGGCTACACCTTC. The chain employs TRBV3-1 (or the pseudogene TRBV3-2) and TRBJ1-2; D is undetermined. Germline V gives CDR1 LGHDT, CDR2 YNNKEL (reference sequence). The length of the CDR3 is 15 residues. Deletions cut 1 base from V and 0 bases from J, with 9 bases between.

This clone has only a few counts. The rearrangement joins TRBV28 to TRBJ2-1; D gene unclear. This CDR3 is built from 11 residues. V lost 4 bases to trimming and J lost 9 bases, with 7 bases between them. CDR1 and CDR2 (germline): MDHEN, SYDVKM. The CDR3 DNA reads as TGTGCCAGCAGTTCCAAGCGTGAGCAGTTCTTC. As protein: CASSSKREQFF. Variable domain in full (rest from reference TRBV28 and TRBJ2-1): DVKVTQSSRYLVKRTGEKVFLECVQDMDHENMFWYRQDPGLGLRLIYFSYDVKMKEKGDIPEGYSVSREKKERFSLILESASTNQTSMYLCASSSKREQFFGPGTRLTVL.

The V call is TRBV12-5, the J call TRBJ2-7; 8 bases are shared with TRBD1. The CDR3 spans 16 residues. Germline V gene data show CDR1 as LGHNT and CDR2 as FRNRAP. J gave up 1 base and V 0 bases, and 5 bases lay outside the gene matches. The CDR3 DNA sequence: TGTGCTAGTGGTTTGGTACTGGGACAGGAATCCTACGAGCAGTACTTC. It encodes CASGLVLGQESYEQYF. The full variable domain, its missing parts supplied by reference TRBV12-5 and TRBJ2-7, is DARVTQTPRHKVTEMGQEVTMRCQPILGHNTVFWYRQTMMQGLELLAYFRNRAPLDDSGMPKDRFSAEMPDATLATLKIQPSEPRDSAVYFCASGLVLGQESYEQYFGPGTRLTVT.

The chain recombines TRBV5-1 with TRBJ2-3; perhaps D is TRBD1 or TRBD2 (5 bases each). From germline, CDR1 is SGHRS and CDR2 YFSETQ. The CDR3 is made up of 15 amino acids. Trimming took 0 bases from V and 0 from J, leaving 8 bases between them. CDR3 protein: CASSLVGPSTDTQYF. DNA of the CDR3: TGCGCCAGCAGCTTGGTGGGACCCAGCACAGATACGCAGTATTTT.

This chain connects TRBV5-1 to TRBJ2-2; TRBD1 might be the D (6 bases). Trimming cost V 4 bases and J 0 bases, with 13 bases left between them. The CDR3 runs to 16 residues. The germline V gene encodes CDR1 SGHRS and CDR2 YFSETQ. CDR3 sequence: CASSPGAAANTGELFF. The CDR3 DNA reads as TGCGCCAGCAGCCCAGGGGCCGCCGCGAACACCGGGGAGCTGTTTTTT. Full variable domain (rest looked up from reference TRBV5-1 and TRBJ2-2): KAGVTQTPRYLIKTRGQQVTLSCSPISGHRSVSWYQQTPGQGLQFLFEYFSETQRNKGNFPGRFSGRQFSNSRSEMNVSTLELGDSALYLCASSPGAAANTGELFFGEGSRLTVL.

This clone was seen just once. This chain's CDR3 is CASSAWERDDNEQFF. CDR3 DNA: TGTGCCAGCAGCGCCTGGGAGCGGGACGACAATGAGCAGTTCTTC. The J gene is TRBJ2-1, the V gene TRBV7-9; 7 bases align to TRBD2. J gave up 5 bases and V 5 bases, and 9 bases lay outside the gene matches. The germline CDR1 and CDR2 sequences are SEHNR and FQNEAQ (reference sequence). The CDR3 sequence is 15 residues long. The entire variable domain, with the rest obtained from reference TRBV7-9 and TRBJ2-1, is as follows: DTGVSQNPRHKITKRGQNVTFRCDPISEHNRLYWYRQTLGQGPEFLTYFQNEAQLEKSRLLSDRFSAERPKGSFSTLEIQRTEQGDSAMYLCASSAWERDDNEQFFGPGTRLTVL.